This T cell receptor beta chain comes out of a study of blood T cell repertoires in COVID-19. Study overall: Sources were T cells, B-cell-depleted T cells, or PBMCs; the material itself was cDNA or gDNA.

This clone is a singleton in its sample. Germline CDR1 reads LNHDA; CDR2 reads SQIVND (reference sequence). J lost 2 bases, V lost 0 bases, and 6 bases had no gene match. The CDR3 contains 17 residues. Authors' analysis steps: Amplifying reference gene primers gave estimates of nucleated cell counts. Clones were sequenced by immunoSEQ multiplex PCR, and TCRdb holds only the in-frame ones, with some missing. The V and J calls and clone size come from that table; D and trimming were worked out from the DNA. The sample has fewer than 110,000 clones; roughly nine tenths are singletons. Sequencing used peripheral blood. This TCR derives from an elderly woman in a cohort sampled during active COVID-19. This chain joins TRBV19 and TRBJ2-4; TRBD1 matches at 8 bases. The CDR3 sequence: CASSIDLQGVTKNIQYF. As DNA, the CDR3 is TGTGCCAGTAGTATAGATCTACAGGGGGTAACCAAAAACATTCAGTACTTC.